Presented here are 2 T cell receptor beta chains from one specimen sequenced in a study of cytomegalovirus exposure and HLA in healthy donors. Researchers ran the PCR with 60 Vbeta and 13 Jbeta primers. TCRdb's table, derived via immunoSEQ multiplex PCR, lists solely in-frame clones and lacks some. The table has some 90,000 clones, nearly 80% seen once. Sample: PBMCs. These TCRs come from a female donor in good health and CMV-seronegative.

This chain uses TRBV19 with TRBJ1-1, with D unresolved. CDR1 and CDR2 (germline): LNHDA, SQIVND (reference sequence). This CDR3 spans 14 amino acids. V was trimmed by 7 bases and J by 0 bases, leaving 12 bases between them. CDR3 loop: CASTLGSMNTEAFF. The DNA of the CDR3 is TGTGCCAGTACGCTAGGCAGCATGAACACTGAAGCTTTCTTT. The full variable domain, with the rest looked up from reference TRBV19 and TRBJ1-1, is DGGITQSPKYLFRKEGQNVTLSCEQNLNHDAMYWYRQDPGQGLRLIYYSQIVNDFQKGDIAEGYSVSREKKESFPLTVTSAQKNPTAFYLCASTLGSMNTEAFFGQGTRLTVV.

J is TRBJ2-7 and V is TRBV4-1; 7 nucleotides agree with TRBD2. The junction had 6 bases not matched to a gene; V was cut back by 4 bases and J by 3 bases. CDR3 length equals 14 residues. The V gene's germline CDR1 is MGHRA and CDR2 YSYEKL. The CDR3 protein is CASSPTTGGYEQYF. CDR3 sequence (DNA): TGCGCCAGCAGCCCCACAACGGGGGGCTACGAGCAGTACTTC.